This record looks at one T cell receptor beta chain sequence and its context. Which antigen it targets is not known. Base-call qualities are not available, and no considerably larger clone is one nucleotide away. The same CDR3 arises from other DNA sequences in this sample as well. This entry belongs to a study of T cell changes during pregnancy in multiple sclerosis (dated by TCRdb to about 2019). In terms of the full investigation: The study looked at changes in the T cell repertoire across pregnancy in women with multiple sclerosis.

The receptor library was made with the immunoSEQ multiplex PCR assay. As stored in TCRdb, this immuneACCESS dataset retains in-frame rearrangements with V and J assigned. A fraction of the clones does not appear; measured against another copy, unresolved V genes explain less than half of the discrepancy, and the remainder lacks a known reason. The sample table shows about 68,000 clones, and about 91% are seen once. Of the sample, about 1.4% falls within the top ten clones. V loses 2 bases of germline sequence and J loses 4 bases, and the interval between the two ends is 10 bases. The CDR3 goes from the cysteine to the phenylalanine over 14 residues. Only the CDR3 region is kept as DNA, spanning 42 bases read in frame from base 1. CDR1 and CDR2 are drawn from the germline V gene: SGDLS, YYNGEE.

This specimen was peripheral blood, taken in the second trimester of pregnancy. The rearranged segments are TRBV9 and TRBJ1-5, and the D gene may be TRBD1, 5 bases matching. The source is a female donor in good health, enrolled as a control in a pregnancy study. The DNA sequence is as follows: TGTGCCAGCAGCGTGGGGGGAGGGAATCAGCCCCAGCATTTT. This is translated as CASSVGGGNQPQHF.